This T cell receptor (beta chain) was captured by sequencing in a study of T cell responses to AZD1222 COVID-19 vaccine. Study at large: The analysis combined second doses at about 4 or about 12 weeks.

The CDR3 is 13 residues long. Germline loops: CDR1 MNHNY, CDR2 SVGAGI (reference sequence). V dropped 6 bases and J dropped 4 bases, with 10 bases sitting between them. Assay used: immunoSEQ multiplex PCR; TCRdb lists only in-frame clones, some missing. The sample shows about 160,000 clones, around nine tenths of them seen only once. General study results and limits: Of spike-specific TCRs, nearly half reportedly target regions left unmutated in variants. No day 14 peak samples; only post-peak repertoires were characterized. White British people made up most donors, females outnumbered males, and clonal diversity was possibly underestimated.

About this clone: Its antigen remains unidentified.

The source is an adult in good health. The specimen comprised peripheral blood, sampled on day 0 of AZD1222 vaccination. The J gene is TRBJ1-5, the V gene TRBV6-6; a weak D match, TRBD1 (6 bases). The chain's CDR3 is CASRPDRNQPQHF. CDR3 in DNA: TGTGCCAGCAGACCGGACAGAAATCAGCCCCAGCATTTT.